Below are 24 T cell receptor beta chains sequenced from a single sample in a study of blood T cell repertoires in COVID-19. TCRdb keeps only in-frame clones here, not all; method: immunoSEQ multiplex PCR. The data contain roughly 200,000 clones, about 82% of them singletons. The sequencing sample was made of PBMCs or T cells enriched from blood (not recorded which). The receptors come from a man between 40 and 49 years old with acute COVID-19.

The sample holds one count of this clone. The genes are TRBV7-8 and TRBJ1-2, with unresolved D. The germline gives CDR1 SGHVS, CDR2 FQNEAQ. The CDR3 loop spans 20 amino acids. The V end was cut by 1 base, the J end by 4 bases, with 28 bases between. The CDR3 DNA reads as TGTGCCAGCAGCTTAGGTTCGGTTGGGCAGGCCCGACAAACCCTCTATGGCTACACCTTC. Translating it yields CASSLGSVGQARQTLYGYTF.

The V call is TRBV28, the J call TRBJ1-2; D uncertain. This CDR3 is 13 amino acids long. Germline V gene sequence: CDR1 MDHEN, CDR2 SYDVKM. V was cut by 2 bases and J by 5 bases, with 9 bases left in between. This CDR3 is CASSLQVEYGYTF. In DNA, the CDR3 is TGTGCCAGCAGTTTACAGGTGGAATATGGCTACACCTTC.

This sequence joins TRBV3-1 (or the pseudogene TRBV3-2) and TRBJ1-6; perhaps TRBD1 as D (5 bases). Germline-derived CDR1 and CDR2 are LGHDT and YNNKEL (reference sequence). The CDR3 is 16 amino acids. Trimming stripped 3 bases from V and 9 bases from J, with 18 bases between. Here the CDR3 reads CASSQGLRGKGSPLHF. The CDR3, as DNA: TGTGCCAGCAGCCAGGGCTTGCGGGGGAAGGGTTCACCCCTCCACTTT.

The rearrangement links TRBV7-9 to TRBJ2-7; tentatively, D is TRBD2 (6 bases). The CDR3 extends over 13 amino acids. Per the germline V gene, CDR1 is SEHNR and CDR2 is FQNEAQ (reference sequence). V shed 6 bases and J shed 2 bases, with 11 bases lying between them. In DNA form, the CDR3 reads TGTGCCAGCAGTGGCGGGGTGACCTACGAGCAGTACTTC. Residues: CASSGGVTYEQYF.

The CDR3 sequence: CASSRRDRAIYF. The CDR3 DNA is TGTGCCAGCAGCCGGAGGGACAGGGCCATATATTTT. This rearrangement joins TRBV3-1 (or the pseudogene TRBV3-2) to TRBJ1-3; TRBD1 aligns across 9 bases. Germline trimming cut 4 bases from V and 11 bases from J; bases unmatched to any gene: 3. Germline CDR1 reads LGHDT; CDR2 reads YNNKEL (reference sequence). The CDR3 extends over 12 amino acids.

V gene TRBV5-1 combines with J gene TRBJ1-2; D not resolved. CDR3 length: 12 amino acids. Germline loops: CDR1 SGHRS, CDR2 YFSETQ. With 4 bases removed from V and 4 bases from J, the gap between germline ends came to 8 bases. The CDR3 DNA is TGCGCCAGCAGCCCAGAAACCTATGGCTACACCTTC. Its protein is CASSPETYGYTF.

This clone appeared once. The chain uses TRBV7-2 and TRBJ2-1, with D possibly being TRBD2 (6 bases). The CDR3 consists of 15 residues. The V gene lost 5 bases and the J gene lost 5 bases, with 16 bases spanning the gap. The germline V gene has CDR1 SGHTA and CDR2 FQGNSA. The CDR3 nucleotides read TGTGCCAGCAGCCCTTACGAGGAGGGAGACAATGAGCAGTTCTTC. It translates to CASSPYEEGDNEQFF.

The chain uses TRBV29-1 and TRBJ2-7; the D gene is possibly TRBD1 (5 bases). CDR1 SQVTM and CDR2 ANQGSEA come from the germline V gene. With 7 bases removed from V and 0 bases from J, the gap between germline ends came to 7 bases. This CDR3 has 11 residues. The CDR3 sequence is CSATVSYEQYF. In nucleotides, the CDR3 is TGCAGCGCGACAGTCTCCTACGAGCAGTACTTC.

The chain combines TRBV27 with TRBJ2-7; 12 bases align to TRBD2. Losses at the gene ends were 5 bases for V and 0 bases for J; bases not matched to a gene: 5. CDR3 length: 16 residues. In germline, CDR1 is MNHEY, CDR2 SMNVEV (reference sequence). CDR3 coding DNA: TGTGCCAGCAGTACCGGACTAGCGGGGTTCTCCTACGAGCAGTACTTC. Translating it yields CASSTGLAGFSYEQYF.

The chain employs TRBV28 and TRBJ2-7, with D possibly being TRBD2 (6 bases). Germline lookup yields CDR1 MDHEN and CDR2 SYDVKM. Trimming took off 3 bases at V and 2 bases at J, with 11 bases between the two ends. This CDR3 contains 14 residues. CDR3 sequence reads: CASSFGGYAYEQYF. Written as DNA, the CDR3 is TGTGCCAGCAGTTTTGGAGGGTATGCCTACGAGCAGTACTTC.

The chain couples TRBV5-4 to TRBJ2-1; D unclear. Trimming took off 3 bases at V and 5 bases at J, with 15 bases between the two ends. The CDR3 spans 15 residues. Germline V gene sequence: CDR1 SGHNT, CDR2 YYREEE (reference sequence). CDR3 bases: TGTGCCAGCAGCTACCGGGTTTCATGGGACAATGAGCAGTTCTTC. Its translation is CASSYRVSWDNEQFF.

The chain has TRBV29-1 and TRBJ1-3, with D maybe TRBD1 (6 bases). CDR3 length equals 14 residues. V was shortened by 5 bases and J by 4 bases, with 15 bases between the two germline ends. Germline V CDR1 and CDR2: SQVTM, ANQGSEA. Here the CDR3 DNA reads TGCAGCGTTTTTTTGGACAGCACCGGAAACACCATATATTTT. This gives the protein CSVFLDSTGNTIYF.

The V call is TRBV18, the J call TRBJ2-1, with TRBD2 matching over 11 bases. With V trimmed by 8 bases and J by 5 bases, 5 bases remained unmatched. There are 14 residues in the CDR3. The germline V gene has CDR1 KGHSH and CDR2 LQKENI. The CDR3 coding sequence is TGTGCCAGCGCCGGACTAGCGGGTAACAATGAGCAGTTCTTC. Translated: CASAGLAGNNEQFF.

The chain couples TRBV29-1 to TRBJ2-7; 13 positions agree with TRBD2. CDR1 and CDR2 from the germline V gene are SQVTM and ANQGSEA. The CDR3 covers 13 residues. Trimming removed 7 bases from V and 2 bases from J; junction bases left unmatched: 2. CDR3 nucleotide sequence: TGCAGCGGGACTAGCGGGAGCACCTACGAGCAGTACTTC. Translated: CSGTSGSTYEQYF.

This clone has only a few counts. This chain joins TRBV19 and TRBJ2-2, with D perhaps TRBD2 (6 bases). CDR1 and CDR2 (germline): LNHDA, SQIVND (reference sequence). Trimming took 4 bases from V and 8 from J, leaving 20 bases between them. The CDR3 is 16 amino acids. The CDR3 coding sequence is TGTGCCAGTAGTACCCAACCGGGACTCCGCTCTGGGGAGCTGTTTTTT. Residues: CASSTQPGLRSGELFF. The full variable domain, with the rest looked up from reference TRBV19 and TRBJ2-2, is DGGITQSPKYLFRKEGQNVTLSCEQNLNHDAMYWYRQDPGQGLRLIYYSQIVNDFQKGDIAEGYSVSREKKESFPLTVTSAQKNPTAFYLCASSTQPGLRSGELFFGEGSRLTVL.

This chain joins TRBV2 and TRBJ1-6; 8 bases are a match to TRBD1. The CDR3 is made up of 12 amino acids. The V gene's germline CDR1 is SNHLY and CDR2 FYNNEI. The junction had 4 bases not matched to a gene; V was cut back by 6 bases and J by 12 bases. The CDR3 sequence is CASRGDRGPLHF. The CDR3 DNA reads as TGTGCCAGCAGAGGTGACAGGGGACCCCTCCACTTT.

J is TRBJ2-2 and V is TRBV30, with D possibly matching TRBD1 (6 bases). This CDR3 contains 14 residues. Germline CDR1 GTSNPN, CDR2 SVGIG (reference sequence). Trimming stripped 2 bases from V and 6 bases from J, with 13 bases between. CDR3 coding DNA: TGTGCCTGGAGTATAAGGGGGTACGCCGGGGAGCTGTTTTTT. It specifies CAWSIRGYAGELFF.

The chain links TRBV9 to TRBJ2-7; the match to TRBD2 covers 11 bases. Germline values: CDR1 SGDLS, CDR2 YYNGEE. The CDR3 spans 16 residues. After removal of 0 bases from V and 3 bases from J, the junction contained 5 bases not matched to a gene. The CDR3 region is CASSVDSGRGIYEQYF. CDR3 bases: TGTGCCAGCAGCGTAGATAGCGGGAGGGGAATCTACGAGCAGTACTTC.

In this sample, this clone turned up once. Compared with germline, one end of the junction differs, possibly owing to a read error. This chain connects TRBV6-2 or TRBV6-3 to TRBJ2-1; D is possibly TRBD2 (6 bases). Germline loops: CDR1 MNHEY, CDR2 SVGEGT. CDR3 length: 12 residues. The DNA of the CDR3 is TGTGCCAGCAGTTACTATGCGGGGAATGGGGTCTTC. It codes for CASSYYAGNGVF.

This rearrangement joins TRBV9 to TRBJ2-5, with D possibly TRBD1 on 5 matching bases. CDR1 is SGDLS and CDR2 is YYNGEE in the germline V gene. V lost 5 bases, J lost 5 bases, and 10 bases lay in between. This CDR3 has 12 residues. Here the CDR3 DNA reads TGTGCCAGCAGGGGCCCAGGGGAGACCCAGTACTTC. It codes for CASRGPGETQYF. The whole variable domain, remainder taken from reference TRBV9 and TRBJ2-5, is DSGVTQTPKHLITATGQRVTLRCSPRSGDLSVYWYQQSLDQGLQFLIQYYNGEERAKGNILERFSAQQFPDLHSELNLSSLELGDSALYFCASRGPGETQYFGPGTRLLVL.

Here the CDR3 reads CASSQAGLAGMYTQYF. Here the CDR3 DNA reads TGCGCCAGCAGCCAAGCGGGACTAGCGGGAATGTATACGCAGTATTTT. The chain carries TRBV4-1 and TRBJ2-3, with 13 bases identical to TRBD2. The J segment lost 7 bases and the V segment lost 1 base, leaving 5 bases of the junction unmatched. The germline V gene has CDR1 MGHRA and CDR2 YSYEKL. There are 16 residues in the CDR3.

The J gene is TRBJ2-1, the V gene TRBV7-6; possible D gene TRBD2, 7 bases. Trimming left V 5 bases short and J 7 bases short, with 15 bases between. The germline V gene has CDR1 SGHVS and CDR2 FNYEAQ. This CDR3 comprises 14 residues. The CDR3 nucleotides read TGTGCCAGCAGCCCGGGGGGCTCCGAGAATGAGCAGTTCTTC. It translates to CASSPGGSENEQFF.

The chain couples TRBV9 to TRBJ2-2, with 8 bases identical to TRBD2. J was trimmed by 4 bases and V by 6 bases; bases with no gene match: 8. Per germline, CDR1 SGDLS and CDR2 YYNGEE. The CDR3 length is 15 residues. The CDR3 region is CASTQSAGGTGELFF. The CDR3 region has the DNA TGTGCCAGCACCCAGTCTGCGGGAGGCACCGGGGAGCTGTTTTTT.

The chain combines TRBV5-4 with TRBJ2-3; tentative D call: TRBD2 (6 bases). The CDR3 is made up of 14 amino acids. CDR1 and CDR2 from the germline V gene are SGHNT and YYREEE (reference sequence). V was pared by 0 bases and J by 5 bases, with 10 bases between. The CDR3 loop is CASSLAGTQDTQYF. The CDR3 DNA reads as TGTGCCAGCAGCTTGGCCGGGACTCAAGATACGCAGTATTTT.